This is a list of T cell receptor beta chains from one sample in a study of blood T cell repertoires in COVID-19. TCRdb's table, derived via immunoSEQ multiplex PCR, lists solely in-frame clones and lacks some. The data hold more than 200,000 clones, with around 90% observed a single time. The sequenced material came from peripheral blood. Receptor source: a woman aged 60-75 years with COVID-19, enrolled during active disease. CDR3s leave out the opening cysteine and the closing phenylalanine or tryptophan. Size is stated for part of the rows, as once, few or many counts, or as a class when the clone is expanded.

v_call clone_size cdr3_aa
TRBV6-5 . ASRALRDYHNEQF
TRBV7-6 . ASSRWGAEFYNEQF
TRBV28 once ASNRGQKYEQY
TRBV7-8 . ASSLHPHPRRRGYGYT
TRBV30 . AWTILNNSPLH
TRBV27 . ASSSSGSPYEQY
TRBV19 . ASSILGKNQPQH
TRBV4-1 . ASSQDEDRWETQY
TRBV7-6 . ASSLRGQGSQETQY
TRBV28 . AAGGWDTEAF
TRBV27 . ASSLSRVVAYEQY
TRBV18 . ASSPRPPQDSGNTIY
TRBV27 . ASWLAGIRDTQY
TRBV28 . ASSWTSGRYEQF
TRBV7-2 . ASSTRGRASTDTQY
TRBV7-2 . ASSVGLPSTDTQY
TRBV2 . ASSLQGNQPQH
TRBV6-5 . ASTPVTSGANVLT
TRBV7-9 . ASSLNQGSEAF
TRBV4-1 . ASSQGGLAGSSDTQY
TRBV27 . ASSLTANYGYT
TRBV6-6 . ASSYAGVPEAF
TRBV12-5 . ASGYNRGQY
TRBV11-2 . ASSWTGATEAF
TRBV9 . ASSVGLWGTDTQY
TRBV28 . ASSFNSGRASEQY
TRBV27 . ASSPLGKGGEKLF
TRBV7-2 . ASRRTSTDTQY
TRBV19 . ASKLAGVHEQF
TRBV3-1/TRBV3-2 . ASSRGRTGAAKTEAF
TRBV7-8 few ASSPVERVNEKLF
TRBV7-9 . ASSPRGQVVGNSYEQY
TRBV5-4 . ASSLELAGVDTQY
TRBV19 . ASSPTGVNEKLF
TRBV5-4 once ASSVGQGIYGYT
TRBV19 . ASTYSGQFRAYGYT
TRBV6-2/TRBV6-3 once ASSYGGGLANQPQH
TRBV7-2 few ASSLGQAGNQPQH
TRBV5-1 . ASSSWTSGISDTQY
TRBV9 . ASSVEAGKGEQY
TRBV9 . ASSVGVGGRNEKLF
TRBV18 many ASSYPGTYEQY
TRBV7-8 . ASSSGHLNTEAF
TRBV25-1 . ASSEYSGGTEAF
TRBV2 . ASSERSSVVEQF
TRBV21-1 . ASSKGCGDSVYSNQPQH
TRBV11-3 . ASSLGGLAGSDEQY
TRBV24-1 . ATGEGAGELF
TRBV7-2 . ASSSQGATNEKLF